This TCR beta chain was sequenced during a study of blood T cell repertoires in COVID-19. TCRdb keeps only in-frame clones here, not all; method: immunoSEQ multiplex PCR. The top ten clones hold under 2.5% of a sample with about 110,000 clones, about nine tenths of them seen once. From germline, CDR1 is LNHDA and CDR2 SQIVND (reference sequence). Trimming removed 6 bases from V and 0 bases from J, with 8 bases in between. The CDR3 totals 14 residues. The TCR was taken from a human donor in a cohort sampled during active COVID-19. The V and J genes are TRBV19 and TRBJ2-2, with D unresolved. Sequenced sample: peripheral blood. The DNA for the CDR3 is TGTGCCAGTAGAAGAGGAGCGAACACCGGGGAGCTGTTTTTT. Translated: CASRRGANTGELFF.